This T cell receptor beta chain was sequenced during a study of cytomegalovirus exposure and HLA in healthy donors. For the study at large: It was reported in a later analysis that the same platform had been used for the 120 or so validation repertoires as for the roughly 670 first-cohort repertoires.

CDR1 and CDR2 (germline): SGHRS, YFSETQ. This CDR3 is built from 16 residues. V lost 0 bases and J lost 4; bases outside the gene matches: 4. The validation cohort, a group of over a hundred subjects, included the donors and was separate from the roughly 670-subject first cohort. As regards this clone: Its specificity is unknown.

Some clones are missing from TCRdb's copy, which holds only in-frame ones; the method was immunoSEQ multiplex PCR. There are about 130,000 clones in the sample; 75% to 90% occur only once, and roughly 6.4% lies in the top ten. Study outcomes and limitations: Rarity marked most TCR sequences, yet some public TCRs occurred in many donors. Testing in vitro showed a few CMV-associated chains specific for CMV antigens.

The chain recombines TRBV5-1 with TRBJ2-1; 10 bases are shared with TRBD2. Source material: PBMCs. The sequence was obtained from a young woman in good health and CMV-seropositive. In DNA form, the CDR3 reads TGCGCCAGCAGCTTGGCCGGGACTAGCGTGTACAATGAGCAGTTCTTC. This translates into CASSLAGTSVYNEQFF.